This entry is about one T cell receptor beta chain. This clonotype was seen once. The clone's antigen remains unknown. Within one base of it there is no much larger clone, and no base qualities were kept. A lone read is weak support. The library was prepared using multiplex PCR. Sequencing instrument: Illumina HiSeq 4000. TCR beta libraries were built with iRepertoire HTBI primers and Arm-PCR amplification of CDR3 regions. Before sequencing, the PCR products underwent gel purification. The published analysis was carried out like this. Gene usage analysis of CDR3 amino acid clonotypes relied on the approximately 68 TRBV and around 13 TRBJ segments identified across samples. Filtered high-quality paired reads were merged into contigs using COPE and FqMerger. BLAST was used to align contigs to the IMGT TRBV, TRBD and TRBJ reference genes, and CDR3 was defined following IMGT. Any clonotype with a frequency above 0.1% was classified as a highly expanded clone. Repertoire diversity was measured by Shannon entropy, and V-J evenness by the Gini coefficient. A clonotype was considered public if more than one individual shared it. In-frame beta chains were kept once TCRdb had trimmed the public reads at Q25 with fastp and called clones with MiXCR. Rows matching on CDR3 protein sequence are summarized as one entry with the most common DNA and genes. The authors' filters were not applied to this entry. The sample table holds roughly 380,000 distinct CDR3 sequences, of which around a sixth were seen once. The top ten clones comprise 22% of the sample.

The data originate from a study of regulatory T cells in long-lasting Graves disease (dated by TCRdb to the early 2020s). For the wider study: In the newly diagnosed Graves' disease group, patients had been taking antithyroid drugs for less than 3 months. Patients with persistent Graves' disease were compared with patients with newly diagnosed Graves' disease using TCR sequencing and RNA sequencing of peripheral blood. The study was conducted in China and was registered as a clinical trial. A total of 33 samples underwent TCR sequencing: some 13 from persistent and approximately 20 from newly diagnosed Graves' disease patients.

Paper-wide results and their limitations: Persistent patients shared more public clonotypes among themselves (2,741) than newly diagnosed patients did (approximately 870). Lower TCR Shannon entropy and fewer highly expanded clones were observed in persistent Graves' disease patients than in newly diagnosed patients, which suggested clonal expansion. Sequencing and analysis were limited to the TCR beta chain. Because the primary lesion, thyroid tissue, could not be accessed, the study looked at peripheral blood alone. The authors acknowledged the small sample size as a limitation that may reduce accuracy.

The sample's time point label, decoded: newly diagnosed GD, antithyroid drugs for less than 3 months. RNA was extracted from PBMCs in TRIzol for both TCR sequencing and RNA sequencing. Graves' disease was diagnosed according to American Thyroid Association guidelines. The patients came from an endocrinology department in Xi'an, China. From each patient, 7.5 to 9.5 milliliters of peripheral blood was collected into an EDTA anticoagulant tube. PBMCs were isolated by Ficoll Paque Plus density gradient separation without further T cell sorting. An Agilent 2100 Bioanalyzer and agarose gel were used to check RNA quality, and a NanoDrop 2000 was used to measure RNA concentration. The sequence was collected from a female donor with Graves disease. The specimen comprised peripheral blood mononuclear cells (PBMCs), sampled at new diagnosis, from a patient treated with antithyroid drugs.

The bases are TGTGCCAGCAGCCAAGTGGGCCCTGCCAGGGGGGCGGAGACCCAGTACTTC. Its coded protein is CASSQVGPARGAETQYF. The sequence is built from TRBV3-1 and TRBJ2-5; perhaps TRBD1 is the D gene, with 7 bases matching. Including cysteine and phenylalanine, the CDR3 has 17 amino acids. Only the CDR3 DNA is retained, 51 bases long and in frame from the first base. Taken from the germline V gene (reference sequence), the CDR1 and CDR2 loops are LGHDT and YNNKEL. V is clipped by 1 base and J by 5 bases, and the sequence between their germline boundaries is 20 bases long.